The 3 T cell receptor beta chains below were found in one sample sequenced in a study of OX40 agonist ivuxolimab in advanced cancers. The protocol was immunoSEQ multiplex PCR, while the TCRdb copy is restricted to in-frame clones and leaves out a portion. The sample lists about 98,000 clones, more than 85% occurring once. The source was CD4+ or CD8+ T cells sorted from blood, collected in a trial of the OX40 agonist ivuxolimab. The receptors were sampled from an adult with an advanced solid tumor such as melanoma, head and neck, liver or kidney cancer.

V and J are TRBV28 and TRBJ1-2; the D gene is possibly TRBD1 (6 bases). The germline V and J ends were trimmed by 4 bases and 8 bases, with 17 bases remaining between them. This CDR3 has 14 amino acids. Germline V gene sequence: CDR1 MDHEN, CDR2 SYDVKM. CDR3 loop: CASSSRRGAGGYTF. CDR3 nucleotides: TGTGCCAGCAGTTCCCGCCGGGGGGCGGGCGGCTACACCTTC.

V usage is TRBV20-1 and J usage is TRBJ1-2; maybe TRBD1 (5 bases). The length of the CDR3 is 11 residues. Germline values: CDR1 DFQATT, CDR2 SNEGSKA (reference sequence). Trimming took off 6 bases at V and 5 bases at J, with 10 bases between the two ends. The CDR3 loop reads CSAPQGYGYTF. CDR3 coding DNA: TGCAGTGCCCCCCAGGGTTATGGCTACACCTTC.

This sequence joins TRBV2 and TRBJ1-5; D is uncertain. The CDR3 has 13 residues. Trimming removed 4 bases at V and 2 bases at J, with 6 bases between. Germline CDR1 reads SNHLY; CDR2 reads FYNNEI. The CDR3 is CASSGQGNQPQHF. CDR3 bases: TGTGCCAGCAGTGGGCAGGGCAATCAGCCCCAGCATTTT.